This TCR beta chain comes out of a study of T-cell reconstitution after alpha-beta-depleted transplantation in children. It was with unique molecular identifiers that the TCRbeta library was prepared. TCRdb used MiXCR to reprocess the PCR reads, holding one entry per CDR3 protein. This sample has hundreds of thousands of distinct CDR3 sequences, with roughly 10% found just once. At least ten counts were recorded for this clonotype. Antigen specificity is unknown. Study-wide findings and caveats: Where some patients showed high TCRbeta diversity at day 60, it came from recipient T cells and thymic progenitors that had survived. T cells produced anew were the main source of T-cell counts and diversity one year after transplant.

The V and J ends lost 2 bases and 10 bases respectively, with 9 bases between them. This CDR3 contains 12 residues. In germline, CDR1 is SGHTA, CDR2 FQGNSA. Sequencing was performed on PBMCs, taken before TCRalphabeta/CD19-depleted stem cell transplant. The chain uses TRBV7-2 and TRBJ2-1; D not certain. The origin of this receptor is a child under two years old with acute myeloid leukemia, due to receive a stem cell transplant. CDR3 sequence reads: CASSLMGKEQFF. CDR3 DNA sequence: TGTGCCAGCAGCTTAATGGGGAAAGAGCAGTTCTTC.